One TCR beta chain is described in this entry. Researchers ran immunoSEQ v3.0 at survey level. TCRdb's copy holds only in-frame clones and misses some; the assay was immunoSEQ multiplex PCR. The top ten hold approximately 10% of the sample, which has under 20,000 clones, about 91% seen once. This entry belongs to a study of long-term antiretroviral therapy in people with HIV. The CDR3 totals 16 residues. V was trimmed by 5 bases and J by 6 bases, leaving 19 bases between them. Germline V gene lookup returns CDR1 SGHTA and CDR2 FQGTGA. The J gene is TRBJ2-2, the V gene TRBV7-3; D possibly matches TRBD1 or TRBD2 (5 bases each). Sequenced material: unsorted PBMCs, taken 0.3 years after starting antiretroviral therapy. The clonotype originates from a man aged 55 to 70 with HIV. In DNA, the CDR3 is TGTGCCAGCAGCAGAGCCGGGACGGTAGGGTCCGGGGAGCTGTTTTTT. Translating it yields CASSRAGTVGSGELFF.